These T cell receptor beta chains were read from a single sample in a study of technical replicates of blood from a few donors. The method was immunoSEQ multiplex PCR; TCRdb's version includes in-frame clones alone and lacks a portion of them. The table has about 83,000 clones, more than 80% seen once. The specimen was T cells isolated from PBMCs. All receptors come from a human donor in good health. Each CDR3 is given with its conserved first and last residue. Fields, in order: V gene, D gene, CDR3 length, CDR3 protein. The D gene is left open where the match is weak.

>TRBV5-1|.|15
CASSFSFATGETQYF
>TRBV5-4|TRBD2|17
CASSLRTGLGGSNEQYF
>TRBV27|TRBD1|15
CASSAYRGDNEKLFF
>TRBV27|TRBD2|16
CASSLERDFSYNEQFF
>TRBV7-3|TRBD2|18
CASSLRLAGGANFNEQFF
>TRBV30|.|11
CAWRGPLGPLF
>TRBV7-8|TRBD2|14
CASSERREAYEQYF
>TRBV5-1|.|14
CASSETGSGNTIYF
>TRBV7-9|.|13
CASSPPGTGELFF
>TRBV7-9|TRBD1|15
CASSPQPGQGAKLFF
>TRBV2|TRBD2|19
CASSLTPGLAGDPTDTQYF
>TRBV7-9|.|14
CASSLPSGIETQYF
>TRBV14|.|19
CASSQGGTASWSVRTEAFF
>TRBV5-1|.|14
CASSLVLGGNEQFF
>TRBV5-1|.|12
CASSFQRETQYF
>TRBV12-5|.|20
CASGLQRTGTPVATNEKLFF
>TRBV5-1|.|14
CASSSSRRGSEQYF
>TRBV5-1|TRBD1|13
CASRGQGKETQYF
>TRBV6-5|TRBD1|14
CASSYSGQRNEQFF
>TRBV7-2|TRBD1|16
CASSLDYGTDHQPQHF
>TRBV5-4|.|14
CASSLAGRGDEQFF
>TRBV19|TRBD2|18
CASSNRAKGLAVPGELFF
>TRBV7-9|.|18
CASSLVAGRGLVNTEAFF
>TRBV2|TRBD1|15
CASSGTGIGNEKLFF
>TRBV11-3|.|13
CASSLGAGYEQYF
>TRBV6-5|.|13
CASSVLAADTQYF
>TRBV28|.|16
CASSLPRGSSGNTIYF
>TRBV7-9|.|13
CASSLGQHNEQFF
>TRBV10-3|TRBD1|12
CASRQGPGEQYF
>TRBV4-1|TRBD2|18
CASSQGLAGGSAYNEQFF
>TRBV9|.|17
CASSVGGASRPGETQYF
>TRBV28|.|15
CASSSLTGGNQPQHF
>TRBV7-9|.|15
CASSAGQSSNTEAFF
>TRBV5-6|.|14
CASSQTGGTYEQYF
>TRBV7-9|.|15
CASRPLQTPNYGYTF
>TRBV5-1|TRBD1|16
CASSLLGTGTGNTIYF
>TRBV10-1|.|15
CASSAQAVQGDEQYF
>TRBV28|TRBD2|14
CASSPTSGNYEQYF
>TRBV7-3|TRBD2|14
CASSLAGGPYEQYF
>TRBV2|.|10
CASRTETQYF
>TRBV19|TRBD2|15
CASSISSGGRNEQFF
>TRBV6-5|.|15
CASSYLTSNPYEQYF
>TRBV4-1|TRBD2|18
CASSQEPPGGSSYNEQFF
>TRBV14|TRBD1|13
CASSQYRGEKLFF
>TRBV6-5|TRBD1|14
CASSYGQGVDGYTF
>TRBV10-3|.|15
CAISESRETSGGYTF
>TRBV7-9|.|13
CASSSSGNQPQHF
>TRBV5-1|TRBD1|15
CASSEPGQGTGELFF
>TRBV27|.|13
CASSSVASDEQFF